The rows below give T cell receptor beta chains drawn from one sample of a study of blood T cell repertoires in COVID-19. Some clones are missing from TCRdb's copy, which holds only in-frame ones; the method was immunoSEQ multiplex PCR. The data hold some 340,000 clones, with 85% observed a single time. The sequenced sample consisted of peripheral blood. The receptors were gathered from a woman aged 18-29 years with acute or convalescent COVID-19. Each CDR3 is given with its conserved first and last residue. D genes are given only for firm matches. The size field is filled for only some rows; it gives once, few, many or a size class.

>NA|once|TRBJ1-5|TRBV30
CAWSARGGPVQPQHF
TGTGCCTGGAGTGCGAGGGGGGGCCCAGTTCAGCCCCAGCATTTT
>NA|NA|TRBJ2-7|TRBV28
CASSFEVTSYEQYF
TGTGCCAGCAGTTTCGAAGTAACATCCTACGAGCAGTACTTC
>NA|few|TRBJ2-5|TRBV5-1
CASSFSIGTPWEETQYF
TGCGCCAGCAGCTTCTCTATAGGGACTCCTTGGGAGGAGACCCAGTACTTC
>TRBD2|NA|TRBJ2-1|TRBV13
CASSSRTSGSRDEQFF
TGTGCCAGCAGCTCCCGGACTAGCGGGAGTAGGGATGAGCAGTTCTTC
>TRBD1|few|TRBJ1-1|TRBV10-1
CASSEGGQGTEAFF
TGCGCCAGCAGTGAGGGAGGACAGGGCACTGAAGCTTTCTTT
>TRBD1|NA|TRBJ1-1|TRBV18
CASSGQGNTEAFF
TGTGCCAGCTCGGGACAGGGGAACACTGAAGCTTTCTTT
>NA|few|TRBJ2-3|TRBV21-1
CASSKAGGRATDTQYF
TGTGCCAGCAGCAAAGCGGGCGGGAGGGCCACAGATACGCAGTATTTT
>NA|NA|TRBJ1-1|TRBV4-1
CASSPRGRSTLGGTEAFF
TGCGCCAGCAGCCCCCGGGGCAGGAGTACACTAGGGGGCACTGAAGCTTTCTTT
>TRBD2|few|TRBJ2-3|TRBV28
CASSSYGLAGTSSTDTQYF
TGTGCCAGCAGTTCGTACGGACTAGCGGGGACCTCTAGCACAGATACGCAGTATTTT
>NA|NA|TRBJ1-2|TRBV6-5
CASSRDTYGYTF
TGTGCCAGCAGCCGGGACACGTATGGCTACACCTTC
>NA|few|TRBJ1-5|TRBV2
CASATGNQPQHF
TGTGCCAGCGCTACAGGTAATCAGCCCCAGCATTTT
>NA|NA|TRBJ1-4|TRBV28
CASSLGAMEKLFF
TGTGCCAGCAGTTTGGGAGCCATGGAAAAACTGTTTTTT
>TRBD1|NA|TRBJ1-1|TRBV19
CASSSYRGGTEAFF
TGTGCCAGTAGTAGCTACAGGGGTGGGACTGAAGCTTTCTTT
>TRBD1|NA|TRBJ1-2|TRBV6-5
CASSTSGGYGYTF
TGTGCCAGCAGTACTTCAGGGGGGTATGGCTACACCTTC
>NA|NA|TRBJ1-2|TRBV7-9
CASSLDRATYGYTF
TGTGCCAGCAGCTTAGACAGGGCGACCTATGGCTACACCTTC
>TRBD1|NA|TRBJ1-6|TRBV3-1/TRBV3-2
CASSIDREDNSPLHF
TGTGCCAGCAGCATTGACAGGGAGGATAATTCACCCCTCCACTTT
>NA|NA|TRBJ2-2|TRBV24-1
CATSDIDRNTGELFF
TGTGCCACCAGTGATATAGACAGGAACACCGGGGAGCTGTTTTTT
>NA|NA|TRBJ1-4|TRBV6-5
CASKPRGGEKLFF
TGTGCCAGCAAACCTCGGGGTGGCGAAAAACTGTTTTTT
>TRBD2|NA|TRBJ2-7|TRBV10-1
CASTSSGRAYEQYF
TGCGCCAGCACCTCTAGCGGGAGGGCCTACGAGCAGTACTTC
>NA|NA|TRBJ2-7|TRBV4-2
CASSQRVTYEQYF
TGTGCCAGCAGCCAACGGGTTACCTACGAGCAGTACTTC
>TRBD1|NA|TRBJ1-6|TRBV5-8
CASSPDRVGSPLHF
TGTGCCAGCAGCCCGGACAGGGTGGGTTCACCCCTCCACTTT
>TRBD1|NA|TRBJ1-4|TRBV5-1
CASSLGGGAANEKLFF
TGCGCCAGCAGCTTGGGAGGGGGCGCAGCTAATGAAAAACTGTTTTTT
>NA|NA|TRBJ1-6|TRBV2
CASTKGSYNSPLHF
TGTGCCAGCACGAAGGGGTCCTATAATTCACCCCTCCACTTT
>TRBD1|many|TRBJ1-2|TRBV6-5
CASSYSVTGGGYGYTF
TGTGCCAGCAGTTACTCCGTAACAGGGGGAGGCTATGGCTACACCTTC
>TRBD1|NA|TRBJ1-5|TRBV19
CASSIPDRGRDQPQHF
TGTGCCAGTAGTATCCCCGACAGGGGGCGCGATCAGCCCCAGCATTTT
>TRBD1|few|TRBJ1-3|TRBV11-2
CASSSDRGNTIYF
TGTGCCAGCAGCTCGGACAGGGGAAACACCATATATTTT
>TRBD1|few|TRBJ1-2|TRBV2
CASSEGQGIGYTF
TGTGCCAGCAGTGAGGGACAGGGGATCGGCTACACCTTC
>NA|few|TRBJ1-6|TRBV2
CASSGSGLNSPLHF
TGTGCCAGCAGTGGTTCAGGGTTGAATTCACCCCTCCACTTT
>NA|NA|TRBJ2-7|TRBV5-1
CASSLDRDTYEQYF
TGCGCCAGCAGCTTGGACAGGGACACCTACGAGCAGTACTTC
>NA|NA|TRBJ2-6|TRBV6-1
CASSAPRGGSFGANVLTF
TGTGCCAGCAGTGCCCCCCGTGGAGGATCTTTCGGGGCCAACGTCCTGACTTTC
>NA|NA|TRBJ1-5|TRBV7-9
CASSRAWQPQHF
TGTGCCAGCAGCCGCGCGTGGCAGCCCCAGCATTTT
>NA|NA|TRBJ1-1|TRBV10-3
CAIAFREGVAFF
TGTGCCATCGCGTTCAGGGAAGGAGTAGCTTTCTTT
>NA|NA|TRBJ2-3|TRBV3-1/TRBV3-2
CASSQGVSGLSTDTQYF
TGTGCCAGCAGCCAAGGGGTTAGCGGCCTCAGCACAGATACGCAGTATTTT
>NA|NA|TRBJ2-7|TRBV24-1
CATSGGGLYEQYF
TGTGCCACCAGTGGCGGCGGGCTCTACGAGCAGTACTTC
>NA|NA|TRBJ1-2|TRBV9
CASKRAGTYYGYTF
TGTGCCTCGAAGAGAGCCGGGACATACTATGGCTACACCTTC
>TRBD1|NA|TRBJ1-2|TRBV19
CASHLDRANGYTF
TGTGCCAGTCACCTTGACAGGGCAAATGGCTACACCTTC
>TRBD2|few|TRBJ2-7|TRBV5-1
CASSPGLATYEQYF
TGCGCCAGCAGCCCGGGACTAGCGACTTACGAGCAGTACTTC
>TRBD2|NA|TRBJ2-3|TRBV10-3
CAISRTSGAIDSTDTQYF
TGTGCCATCAGCAGAACTAGCGGGGCGATAGATAGCACAGATACGCAGTATTTT
>NA|NA|TRBJ2-1|TRBV9
CASSAPTRVLEQFF
TGTGCCAGCAGCGCCCCCACTAGGGTCTTGGAGCAGTTCTTC
>TRBD1|NA|TRBJ1-1|TRBV5-1
CASSLAGTGVESAFF
TGCGCCAGCAGCTTGGCCGGGACAGGAGTCGAGTCGGCTTTCTTT
>TRBD2|NA|TRBJ2-2|TRBV11-2
CASTGRGGHGTGELFF
TGTGCCAGCACCGGGCGGGGGGGCCATGGCACCGGGGAGCTGTTTTTT
>NA|NA|TRBJ1-5|TRBV19
CASSISSNQPQHF
TGTGCCAGTAGTATTAGTAGCAATCAGCCCCAGCATTTT
>NA|once|TRBJ2-5|TRBV7-6
CASSSGLQETQYF
TGTGCCAGCAGCTCGGGACTGCAAGAGACCCAGTACTTC
>NA|NA|TRBJ1-1|TRBV5-8
CASSLGYGGRSEAFF
TGTGCCAGCAGCTTGGGATACGGGGGGAGGTCTGAAGCTTTCTTT
>NA|once|TRBJ2-6|TRBV3-1/TRBV3-2
CASSHMAGSTGANVLTF
TGTGCCAGCAGCCATATGGCAGGGTCTACTGGGGCCAACGTCCTGACTTTC
>NA|once|TRBJ1-6|TRBV5-1
CASSSQGNNSPLHF
TGCGCCAGCAGCTCCCAGGGAAATAATTCACCCCTCCACTTT
>TRBD1|NA|TRBJ1-1|TRBV19
CASSNTGGAFF
TGTGCCAGTAGTAATACAGGGGGAGCTTTCTTT
>TRBD1|NA|TRBJ1-5|TRBV7-9
CASSLNGQGRHF
TGTGCCAGCAGCTTAAATGGACAGGGGAGACATTTT
>NA|NA|TRBJ1-5|TRBV4-1
CASSLLQGGDQPQHF
TGCGCCAGCAGCCTCCTACAGGGAGGGGATCAGCCCCAGCATTTT
>NA|once|TRBJ2-3|TRBV6-5
CASSQQPRTDTQYF
TGTGCCAGCAGCCAACAACCTCGCACAGATACGCAGTATTTT
>TRBD1|once|TRBJ1-2|TRBV7-8
CASSLTGGENYGYTF
TGTGCCAGCAGCTTGACAGGGGGCGAGAACTATGGCTACACCTTC
>TRBD1|NA|TRBJ1-2|TRBV14
CASSQDLSDRARGYTF
TGTGCCAGCAGCCAAGATTTGAGCGACAGGGCCCGGGGCTACACCTTC
>TRBD1|NA|TRBJ1-1|TRBV7-9
CASSLEGGLGNTEAFF
TGTGCCAGCAGCTTGGAAGGGGGCTTGGGGAACACTGAAGCTTTCTTT
>NA|NA|TRBJ1-1|TRBV5-4
CASSLGWGGTEAFF
TGTGCCAGCAGCTTGGGTTGGGGCGGCACTGAAGCTTTCTTT